The rows below give T cell receptor beta chains drawn from one sample of a study of blood T cell repertoires in COVID-19. Some clones are missing from TCRdb's copy, which holds only in-frame ones; the method was immunoSEQ multiplex PCR. This repertoire shows more than 95,000 clones, more than 70% found once; its top ten account for 5% to 6%. What was sequenced was peripheral blood. The source is a human donor in a cohort sampled during active COVID-19. CDR3s include the opening cysteine and the closing phenylalanine or tryptophan. Each record gives: V gene, D gene, CDR3 protein. D genes are given only for firm matches.

V: TRBV6-4
D: .
CDR3: CASRGGISNQPQHF

V: TRBV5-5
D: .
CDR3: CASSLGTANTEAFF

V: TRBV6-6
D: .
CDR3: CASSVDRGGQPQHF

V: TRBV19
D: TRBD1
CDR3: CASSTRQGANYGYTF

V: TRBV4-1
D: TRBD2
CDR3: CASSRYLRLAGEETQYF

V: TRBV10-3
D: TRBD2
CDR3: CAISGGSGRANEQFF

V: TRBV11-2
D: TRBD2
CDR3: CASSPRGGASGAETQYF

V: TRBV7-9
D: .
CDR3: CASSRYGEERTGELFF

V: TRBV19
D: .
CDR3: CASSNIQRQPVDTQYF

V: TRBV18
D: .
CDR3: CASSPNREPEAFF

V: TRBV5-6
D: TRBD2
CDR3: CASSRTSGTSTDTQYF

V: TRBV14
D: .
CDR3: CASSPLNFAKNIQYF

V: TRBV2
D: TRBD1
CDR3: CASRSTGNQPQHF

V: TRBV24-1
D: .
CDR3: CATSEDGGGSGNTIYF